The rows below give T cell receptor beta chains drawn from one sample of a study of cytomegalovirus exposure and HLA in healthy donors. Method: immunoSEQ multiplex PCR; TCRdb's copy keeps in-frame clones and lacks some. The repertoire has 90,000 or so clones, around 80% of them found once; the top ten carry around 4%. The specimen sequenced was PBMCs. These receptors all stem from a male donor in good health and CMV-seropositive. CDR3s include the opening cysteine and the closing phenylalanine or tryptophan. Fields, in order: V gene, J gene, CDR3 length, clone size, D gene, CDR3 protein, CDR3 DNA. The D gene is left open where the match is weak. Not all rows give a size; the values are once, few, many and, for expanded clones, a class.

TRBV6-1	TRBJ1-5	13	NA	NA	CAALDSQNQPQHF	TGTGCCGCCCTGGACAGCCAAAATCAGCCCCAGCATTTT
TRBV4-1	TRBJ1-1	15	NA	TRBD1	CASSHGQGKNTEAFF	TGCGCCAGCAGCCATGGACAGGGGAAGAACACTGAAGCTTTCTTT
TRBV27	TRBJ2-1	14	NA	NA	CASSSEISYNEQFF	TGTGCCAGCAGTTCAGAAATCTCCTACAATGAGCAGTTCTTC
TRBV7-6	TRBJ2-7	13	once	NA	CASSVGSAYEQYF	TGTGCCAGCAGTGTGGGGAGCGCCTACGAGCAGTACTTC
TRBV18	TRBJ1-2	15	NA	TRBD1	CASSPGTGGNYGYTF	TGTGCCAGCTCACCAGGGACAGGGGGAAACTATGGCTACACCTTC
TRBV6-1	TRBJ2-3	14	NA	TRBD2	CASRGLAGGDTQYF	TGTGCCAGCAGAGGACTAGCGGGAGGAGATACGCAGTATTTT
TRBV2	TRBJ1-2	11	NA	TRBD1	CASSGQGPYTF	TGTGCCAGCTCGGGACAGGGGCCCTACACCTTC
TRBV6-1	TRBJ2-7	13	NA	TRBD2	CASCWDYSYEQYF	TGTGCCAGTTGTTGGGACTACTCCTACGAGCAGTACTTC
TRBV5-1	TRBJ2-7	13	NA	NA	CASSSDSSYEQYF	TGCGCCAGCAGCTCGGACAGCTCCTACGAGCAGTACTTC
TRBV7-6	TRBJ2-7	16	few	NA	CASSLSPTDTSYEQYF	TGTGCCAGCAGCTTATCCCCGACAGATACCTCCTACGAGCAGTACTTC
TRBV9	TRBJ1-1	13	NA	TRBD1	CASSVGGTGEAFF	TGTGCCAGCAGCGTAGGGGGGACAGGTGAAGCTTTCTTT
TRBV5-1	TRBJ2-1	15	NA	TRBD2	CASSLMTSGGGEQFF	TGCGCCAGCAGCTTGATGACTAGCGGGGGCGGTGAGCAGTTCTTC
TRBV9	TRBJ1-2	14	NA	NA	CASTARGGGAGYTF	TGTGCCAGCACCGCGAGGGGTGGGGGGGCCGGCTACACCTTC
TRBV2	TRBJ2-1	16	once	NA	CASSLNVGRNNNEQFF	TGTGCCAGCAGTCTGAACGTCGGCAGGAATAACAATGAGCAGTTCTTC
TRBV5-1	TRBJ2-2	18	NA	TRBD2	CASSPRSGGRQNTGELFF	TGCGCCAGCAGCCCACGGAGCGGGGGGCGACAGAACACCGGGGAGCTGTTTTTT
TRBV4-2	TRBJ1-4	17	NA	TRBD1	CASSQAQWGQGNEKLFF	TGTGCCAGCAGCCAAGCGCAATGGGGACAGGGAAATGAAAAACTGTTTTTT
TRBV6-5	TRBJ2-2	15	NA	NA	CASSLMGGGIGELFF	TGTGCCAGCAGCCTTATGGGAGGCGGTATCGGGGAGCTGTTTTTT
TRBV6-4	TRBJ2-1	16	NA	TRBD2	CASSASTSGGGNEQFF	TGTGCCAGCAGTGCCTCTACTAGCGGGGGGGGCAATGAGCAGTTCTTC
TRBV5-1	TRBJ1-3	15	NA	NA	CASSLDRKTGNTIYF	TGCGCCAGCAGCTTGGACAGAAAGACTGGAAACACCATATATTTT
TRBV27	TRBJ1-2	15	NA	NA	CASSPSRVARDGYTF	TGTGCCAGCAGCCCAAGTCGGGTAGCTCGGGATGGCTACACCTTC
TRBV7-2	TRBJ2-3	17	once	TRBD2	CASSLAGTSGLSDTQYF	TGTGCCAGCAGCTTAGCGGGAACTAGCGGGTTATCAGATACGCAGTATTTT
TRBV2	TRBJ2-1	12	few	NA	CASSQNYNEQFF	TGTGCCAGCAGCCAAAATTACAATGAGCAGTTCTTC
TRBV19	TRBJ1-5	12	NA	NA	CASSIGGQPQHF	TGTGCCAGTAGTATAGGAGGTCAGCCCCAGCATTTT
TRBV28	TRBJ2-7	14	NA	NA	CASRNFGQPYEQYF	TGTGCCAGCAGGAACTTCGGACAGCCCTACGAGCAGTACTTC
TRBV28	TRBJ1-2	11	once	TRBD1	CATRQGYGYTF	TGTGCCACGAGACAGGGCTATGGCTACACCTTC
TRBV6-1	TRBJ2-7	13	NA	NA	CASSAGTSYEQYF	TGTGCCAGCAGTGCCGGGACTTCCTACGAGCAGTACTTC
TRBV7-9	TRBJ1-5	12	NA	NA	CASASQDQPQHF	TGTGCCAGCGCGTCCCAAGATCAGCCCCAGCATTTT
TRBV28	TRBJ1-1	13	NA	NA	CASSLGGPTTAFF	TGTGCCAGCAGTTTAGGAGGACCCACGACGGCTTTCTTT
TRBV30	TRBJ2-1	15	NA	NA	CAWSPGAVRGSEQFF	TGTGCCTGGAGCCCGGGAGCGGTTAGGGGAAGTGAGCAGTTCTTC
TRBV6-1	TRBJ2-5	15	NA	NA	CASSGWATRVETQYF	TGTGCCAGCAGTGGGTGGGCCACTCGTGTGGAGACCCAGTACTTC
TRBV6-5	TRBJ2-7	13	NA	NA	CASSRAVSYEQYF	TGTGCCAGTTCCAGGGCGGTCTCCTACGAGCAGTACTTC
TRBV28	TRBJ1-1	17	once	NA	CASSLDMFSGQDTEAFF	TGTGCCAGCAGTTTGGATATGTTTAGTGGGCAGGACACTGAAGCTTTCTTT